This T cell receptor (beta chain) is drawn from a study of long-term antiretroviral therapy in people with HIV. Overall study findings and caveats: Controls showed broader CDR3 length ranges than did the HIV repertoires. Blood dates from about 2003 to 2017, possibly under older ART regimens.

Each contributor possessed a minimum of one pre-ART and a minimum of two post-ART PBMC samples. Concerning this clone: The antigen is undetermined.

Samples were assayed with immunoSEQ v3.0 at survey level. The table came from immunoSEQ multiplex PCR; TCRdb's copy has only in-frame clones and leaves some out. The table shows over 25,000 clones, with more than 80% occurring only once. V was pared by 4 bases and J by 4 bases, with 9 bases between. The CDR3 has 13 residues. The germline V gene has CDR1 LNHNV and CDR2 YYDKDF (reference sequence). The clonotype originates from a man aged 35 to 55 with HIV. This sequence joins TRBV15 and TRBJ2-3; D not resolved. Specimen: unsorted PBMCs, collected 3 years after starting antiretroviral therapy. The CDR3 loop reads CATSTHLADTQYF. For the CDR3, the DNA is TGTGCCACCAGCACCCATCTCGCAGATACGCAGTATTTT.